The 12 T cell receptor beta chains reported below all come from one sample, sequenced in a study of identical twins. In TCRdb, the 5' RACE reads were re-called with MiXCR into one record per CDR3 protein. This table has about 810,000 distinct CDR3 sequences, roughly an eighth appearing once. These data were also filed under a second study, of yellow fever vaccine responses in identical twins.

The sample consisted of PBMCs. The receptors shown here come from a woman under 30 in good health.

The chain links TRBV5-1 to TRBJ2-5; possibly TRBD2 for D (5 bases). Trimming removed 5 bases from V and 5 bases from J, with 13 bases in between. CDR3 length equals 13 residues. Germline V gene lookup returns CDR1 SGHRS and CDR2 YFSETQ. For the CDR3, the DNA is TGCGCCAGCAGTCCCGGGAAATCGGAGACCCAGTACTTC. It is translated as CASSPGKSETQYF.

There are many counts of this clonotype. The chain uses TRBV12-3 or TRBV12-4 and TRBJ1-1, with D maybe TRBD1 (5 bases). The CDR3 runs 14 residues. The germline V and J ends were trimmed by 6 bases and 1 base, with 12 bases remaining between them. DNA for the CDR3: TGTGCCAGCAGAGACGGACATTCGAACACTGAAGCTTTCTTT. Translated: CASRDGHSNTEAFF.

V gene TRBV5-1 combines with J gene TRBJ1-6; 9 bases agree with TRBD1. This CDR3 has 15 residues. The J segment lost 6 bases and the V segment lost 6 bases, leaving 7 bases of the junction unmatched. Germline-derived CDR1 and CDR2 are SGHRS and YFSETQ. Here the CDR3 DNA reads TGCGCCAGCACCCAGGACAGGGGTTTTAATTCACCCCTCCACTTT. It yields the protein CASTQDRGFNSPLHF. Based on the CDR3 plus reference TRBV5-1 and TRBJ1-6, the full variable domain is KAGVTQTPRYLIKTRGQQVTLSCSPISGHRSVSWYQQTPGQGLQFLFEYFSETQRNKGNFPGRFSGRQFSNSRSEMNVSTLELGDSALYLCASTQDRGFNSPLHFGNGTRLTVT.

This chain uses TRBV6-1 with TRBJ2-4, with 11 bases lining up with TRBD2. The germline V gene encodes CDR1 MNHNS and CDR2 SASEGT. The CDR3 is 18 residues long. Unmatched junction bases numbered 10, after V lost 5 bases and J lost 1 base. The CDR3: CASSPIAGGGRAKNIQYF. The CDR3 DNA follows: TGTGCCAGCAGTCCTATAGCGGGAGGGGGCAGGGCCAAAAACATTCAGTACTTC.

In its sample, this clonotype was seen many times. The V and J genes are TRBV7-8 and TRBJ2-2; TRBD2 agrees at 10 bases. The V and J ends lost 3 bases and 3 bases, in that order; junction bases with no gene match: 16. Germline assignment: CDR1 SGHVS and CDR2 FQNEAQ. CDR3 length equals 20 residues. CDR3 region: CASSLGRPYSGGWYTGELFF. The DNA of the CDR3 is TGTGCCAGCAGCTTGGGGCGACCCTATAGCGGGGGGTGGTACACCGGGGAGCTGTTTTTT. The whole variable domain, filled in from reference TRBV7-8 and TRBJ2-2, reads GAGVSQSPRYKVAKRGQDVALRCDPISGHVSLFWYQQALGQGPEFLTYFQNEAQLDKSGLPSDRFFAERPEGSVSTLKIQRTQQEDSAVYLCASSLGRPYSGGWYTGELFFGEGSRLTVL.

V usage is TRBV6-5 and J usage is TRBJ2-7; D unresolved. Germline V gives CDR1 MNHEY, CDR2 SVGAGI. V gave up 6 bases and J gave up 5 bases, with 11 bases separating them. The CDR3 extends over 12 amino acids. CDR3 residues: CASSPPCNEQYF. In DNA, the CDR3 is TGTGCCAGCAGCCCACCCTGCAACGAGCAGTACTTC.

V usage is TRBV3-1 and J usage is TRBJ2-5; weak D call: TRBD2 (6 bases). Germline V gene sequence: CDR1 LGHDT, CDR2 YNNKEL (reference sequence). This CDR3 region has 16 residues. V lost 2 bases and J 1 base, leaving 14 bases between the germline ends. The CDR3 DNA reads TGTGCCAGCAGCCAATTTGTAACCGGGGGCCAAGAGACCCAGTACTTC. Protein product: CASSQFVTGGQETQYF.

This clonotype was seen a handful of times. The chain joins TRBV2 to TRBJ2-7; no firm D call. The germline V gene encodes CDR1 SNHLY and CDR2 FYNNEI. The CDR3 loop spans 12 amino acids. Trimming stripped 6 bases from V and 4 bases from J, with 10 bases between. The CDR3 region has the DNA TGTGCCAGCAGCCAGATCGGGTACGAGCAGTACTTC. It encodes CASSQIGYEQYF.

This clonotype was seen more than once but under ten times. The chain carries TRBV7-2 and TRBJ2-5, with 8 nucleotides matching TRBD1. CDR3 size: 14 residues. Germline CDR1 reads SGHTA; CDR2 reads FQGNSA. With V trimmed by 3 bases and J by 5 bases, 5 bases remained unmatched. CDR3 DNA sequence: TGTGCCAGCAGCTTCCCGGACAGGGAGGAGACCCAGTACTTC. Protein sequence: CASSFPDREETQYF.

This chain uses TRBV7-2 with TRBJ2-5; 12 bases line up with TRBD2. Trimming at V came to 4 bases and at J to 5 bases, leaving 11 bases not matched to a gene. The germline gives CDR1 SGHTA, CDR2 FQGNSA. The CDR3 runs to 17 residues. In DNA, the CDR3 is TGTGCCAGCAGCTCTAGCGGGAGGGGGTCCCACAATGAGACCCAGTACTTC. As protein: CASSSSGRGSHNETQYF.

This clonotype has only a few counts. The chain uses TRBV19 and TRBJ2-7; tentatively, D is TRBD1 or TRBD2 (5 bases each). The CDR3 sequence is 14 residues long. The V gene's germline CDR1 is LNHDA and CDR2 SQIVND (reference sequence). The germline V and J ends were trimmed by 3 bases and 4 bases, with 13 bases remaining between them. CDR3 sequence (DNA): TGTGCCAGTAGTATGGGGTCGGGACCTTACGAGCAGTACTTC. This encodes CASSMGSGPYEQYF.

This clonotype showed up many times. The V gene is TRBV7-9, the J gene TRBJ2-7, with a weak D call TRBD2 (6 bases). The CDR3 has 13 amino acids. V was pared by 3 bases and J by 3 bases, with 9 bases between. CDR1 is SEHNR and CDR2 is FQNEAQ in the germline V gene (reference sequence). In nucleotides, the CDR3 is TGTGCCAGCAGCTTGGGGGGAGACTACGAGCAGTACGTC. Translated: CASSLGGDYEQYV.